Listed below are T cell receptor beta chains from one sample, sequenced in a study of control samples from healthy donors and cancer patients. Libraries were prepared by immunoSEQ multiplex PCR; TCRdb keeps only in-frame clonotypes and omits some of them. The sample consists of roughly 88,000 clones, 91% of them appearing once. Source material: blood. These receptors all come from a man aged 50 to 59 in good health. Both conserved end residues are part of each CDR3. Each record gives: V gene, J gene, CDR3 protein.

>TRBV30|TRBJ1-6
CAWSSDTYNSPLHF
>TRBV10-3|TRBJ2-7
CATTQGQAYEQYF
>TRBV15|TRBJ2-5
CATSGQGQETQYF
>TRBV12-3/TRBV12-4|TRBJ2-7
CASSFGGIYEQYF
>TRBV2|TRBJ2-7
CASSEKGYEQYF
>TRBV24-1|TRBJ1-5
CATSDLQSNQPQHF
>TRBV6-5|TRBJ1-3
CASSQGPGNTIYF
>TRBV5-6|TRBJ2-5
CASSGDRTLRTRPKETQYF
>TRBV7-2|TRBJ2-2
CASSQMSGASTGELFF
>TRBV10-3|TRBJ1-2
CAISEQQGAIANYGYTF
>TRBV5-4|TRBJ2-3
CATTQGGLGDTQYF
>TRBV2|TRBJ2-7
CASRAGDRYPYEQYF
>TRBV7-9|TRBJ1-6
CASSLQGINSPLHF
>TRBV18|TRBJ1-2
CASSPGTGGFYGYTF